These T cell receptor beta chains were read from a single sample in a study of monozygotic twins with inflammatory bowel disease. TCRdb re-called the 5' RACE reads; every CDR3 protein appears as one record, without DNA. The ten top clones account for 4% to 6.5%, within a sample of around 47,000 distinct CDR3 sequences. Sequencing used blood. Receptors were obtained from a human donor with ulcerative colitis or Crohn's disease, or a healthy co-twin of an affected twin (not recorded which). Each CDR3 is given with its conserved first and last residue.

CDR3 protein: CSARGAGRPEQYF
V gene: TRBV20-1
J gene: TRBJ2-7

CDR3 protein: CSAVVSGVETQYF
V gene: TRBV20-1
J gene: TRBJ2-5

CDR3 protein: CASSSSGTGRETQYF
V gene: TRBV7-3
J gene: TRBJ2-5

CDR3 protein: CASSLAGGHEQYF
V gene: TRBV9
J gene: TRBJ2-7

CDR3 protein: CASSITGTSGENEQFF
V gene: TRBV19
J gene: TRBJ2-1

CDR3 protein: CASSLSAGNTEAFF
V gene: TRBV7-9
J gene: TRBJ1-1

CDR3 protein: CSVLRDGNTGELFF
V gene: TRBV29-1
J gene: TRBJ2-2

CDR3 protein: CASRGAGIYEQYF
V gene: TRBV10-2
J gene: TRBJ2-7

CDR3 protein: CASSLSNFRGSNQPQHF
V gene: TRBV6-5
J gene: TRBJ1-5

CDR3 protein: CASTPSGQNTGELFF
V gene: TRBV12-3/TRBV12-4
J gene: TRBJ2-2

CDR3 protein: CSVSTGGADGYTF
V gene: TRBV29-1
J gene: TRBJ1-2

CDR3 protein: CAIGRTEDEQYF
V gene: TRBV10-3
J gene: TRBJ2-7

CDR3 protein: CASSPWANEQFF
V gene: TRBV7-2
J gene: TRBJ2-1

CDR3 protein: CASSLLAGGRETQYF
V gene: TRBV7-3
J gene: TRBJ2-5

CDR3 protein: CATSPTGDNQPQHF
V gene: TRBV24-1
J gene: TRBJ1-5

CDR3 protein: CASSKRTGGGETQYF
V gene: TRBV7-2
J gene: TRBJ2-5

CDR3 protein: CASGKTSGRAAYNEQFF
V gene: TRBV5-1
J gene: TRBJ2-1

CDR3 protein: CASSPGGGQPQHF
V gene: TRBV12-3/TRBV12-4
J gene: TRBJ1-5

CDR3 protein: CSARRAGAANTGELFF
V gene: TRBV20-1
J gene: TRBJ2-2

CDR3 protein: CASSRSLNTIYF
V gene: TRBV12-3/TRBV12-4
J gene: TRBJ1-3

CDR3 protein: CASSPLLAGVGNEQFF
V gene: TRBV11-2
J gene: TRBJ2-1

CDR3 protein: CASSHRGERGYTF
V gene: TRBV7-9
J gene: TRBJ1-2

CDR3 protein: CASSLVRSMTYEQYF
V gene: TRBV7-2
J gene: TRBJ2-7

CDR3 protein: CASRTGGGKAQHF
V gene: TRBV12-3/TRBV12-4
J gene: TRBJ1-5

CDR3 protein: CASSSGGWGTYEQYF
V gene: TRBV7-6
J gene: TRBJ2-7

CDR3 protein: CASRRNGGATEAFF
V gene: TRBV12-3/TRBV12-4
J gene: TRBJ1-1

CDR3 protein: CASSLGGQGDSPLHF
V gene: TRBV7-3
J gene: TRBJ1-6

CDR3 protein: CASSGASGNTGELFF
V gene: TRBV5-4
J gene: TRBJ2-2

CDR3 protein: CASSLIAGAAGTQYF
V gene: TRBV7-2
J gene: TRBJ2-5

CDR3 protein: CASSIQGYGLQETQYF
V gene: TRBV10-2
J gene: TRBJ2-5

CDR3 protein: CASSQDPSGSVGELFF
V gene: TRBV4-1
J gene: TRBJ2-2